These 31 T cell receptor beta chains were sequenced from one sample in a study of PD-1 blockade in mismatch repair-deficient tumors. Measured with immunoSEQ multiplex PCR; TCRdb has only the in-frame clones, and not every one. The profile shows 30,000 to 40,000 clones, roughly 80% of them singletons. Material: PBMCs, obtained less than 7 weeks after starting pembrolizumab. The receptors were sampled from an adult with mismatch repair-deficient cancer.

The chain carries TRBV9 and TRBJ2-1, with a tentative D call TRBD1 (6 bases). The germline CDR1 and CDR2 sequences are SGDLS and YYNGEE. The CDR3 spans 15 residues. Trimming took 0 bases from V and 8 from J, leaving 15 bases between them. DNA of the CDR3: TGTGCCAGCAGCGTAGGGACAGCCCTCTGGGATGAGCAGTTCTTC. Encoded protein: CASSVGTALWDEQFF.

The rearrangement uses TRBV27 and TRBJ2-1, with 7 bases that match TRBD2. Germline values: CDR1 MNHEY, CDR2 SMNVEV (reference sequence). This CDR3 comprises 16 residues. With V trimmed by 7 bases and J by 7 bases, 16 bases remained unmatched. CDR3 DNA: TGTGCCAGCACCAAACGGGCCAGCGGGACTGGGAATGAGCAGTTCTTC. Residues: CASTKRASGTGNEQFF.

The chain recombines TRBV18 with TRBJ2-2, with D uncertain. Trimming took off 3 bases at V and 1 base at J, with 9 bases between the two ends. The length of the CDR3 is 15 residues. Per germline, CDR1 KGHSH and CDR2 LQKENI. The CDR3 loop reads CASSPTRENTGELFF. CDR3 bases: TGTGCCAGCTCACCCACTCGAGAGAACACCGGGGAGCTGTTTTTT.

This chain connects TRBV7-6 to TRBJ2-1; 7 bases fit TRBD1. V gave up 2 bases and J gave up 2 bases; unmatched junction bases: 6. The CDR3 totals 16 residues. The germline V gene encodes CDR1 SGHVS and CDR2 FNYEAQ. In DNA, the CDR3 is TGTGCCAGCAGCTTATTTACAGGGGTCACCTACAATGAGCAGTTCTTC. Residues: CASSLFTGVTYNEQFF.

The chain employs TRBV29-1 and TRBJ2-2; TRBD2 might be the D (6 bases). CDR3 length: 11 amino acids. CDR1 and CDR2 from the germline V gene are SQVTM and ANQGSEA. The V end lost 7 bases, the J end lost 4 bases, and 7 bases lay between the germline ends. This chain's CDR3 is CSGGGTGELFF. Written as DNA, the CDR3 is TGCAGCGGGGGAGGCACCGGGGAGCTGTTTTTT.

The chain joins TRBV21-1 to TRBJ2-5; no check of the table's D call, TRBD2, against the DNA was made. TRBV21-1 is designated a pseudogene. This CDR3 has 15 amino acids. CDR3 sequence reads: CASSNSRLARETQYF. CDR3 DNA sequence: TGTGCCAGCAGCAACTCTCGACTAGCTCGAGAGACCCAGTACTTC.

The V gene is TRBV5-6, the J gene TRBJ2-2; D uncertain. This CDR3 spans 14 amino acids. CDR1 and CDR2 (germline): SGHDT, YYEEEE. V lost 4 bases to trimming and J lost 3 bases, with 10 bases between them. CDR3 DNA sequence: TGTGCCAGCAGCCCGAGGTTGGACACCGGGGAGCTGTTTTTT. It encodes CASSPRLDTGELFF.

J is TRBJ2-2 and V is TRBV29-1, with D uncertain. The CDR3 totals 12 residues. CDR1 is SQVTM, CDR2 ANQGSEA, per germline. The V end was cut by 8 bases, the J end by 0 bases, with 7 bases between. The CDR3 reads CSFSTNTGELFF. For the CDR3, the DNA is TGCAGCTTTTCCACGAACACCGGGGAGCTGTTTTTT.

The J gene is TRBJ2-1, the V gene TRBV19; tentatively, D is TRBD2 (6 bases). V lost 5 bases, J lost 9 bases, and 17 bases lay in between. Germline V CDR1 and CDR2: LNHDA, SQIVND (reference sequence). The CDR3 length is 14 residues. CDR3 nucleotides: TGTGCCAGTAGTGTTCGACGGTCCGGGGGTGAGCAGTTCTTC. Its protein product is CASSVRRSGGEQFF.

V and J are TRBV11-3 and TRBJ2-1; 10 bases match TRBD2. The CDR3 sequence is 15 residues long. In germline, CDR1 is SGHNT, CDR2 YENEEA. The V segment lost 1 base and the J segment 7 bases; nucleotides outside the gene matches: 4. CDR3 coding DNA: TGTGCCAGCAGCTTAGGAGCGGGAGGGCCGAATGAGCAGTTCTTC. Protein: CASSLGAGGPNEQFF.

The chain recombines TRBV28 with TRBJ2-3; 13 positions agree with TRBD2. The V gene's germline CDR1 is MDHEN and CDR2 SYDVKM. V trimming: 4 bases; J trimming: 2 bases; junction bases outside the gene matches: 3. The CDR3 runs 16 residues. In DNA form, the CDR3 reads TGTGCCAGCAGTTCAGGGACTAGCGGGGACACAGATACGCAGTATTTT. Amino acids: CASSSGTSGDTDTQYF.

This sequence joins TRBV25-1 and TRBJ2-7; 7 bases are a match to TRBD1. After removal of 3 bases from V and 0 bases from J, the junction contained 5 bases not matched to a gene. The CDR3 spans 15 residues. Per germline, CDR1 MGHDK and CDR2 SYGVNS. CDR3 residues: CASSDPGTDSYEQYF. DNA of the CDR3: TGTGCCAGCAGTGACCCAGGGACAGACTCCTACGAGCAGTACTTC.

The table lists this clone with a few counts. Within the sample, other DNA sequences also encode this same CDR3. Here the CDR3 reads CASSSSGLSYNEQFF. The CDR3 DNA is TGCGCCAGCAGCTCCTCTGGGCTCTCCTACAATGAGCAGTTCTTC. The chain links TRBV5-1 to TRBJ2-1; D gene unclear. Per the germline V gene, CDR1 is SGHRS and CDR2 is YFSETQ. The CDR3 extends over 15 amino acids. V lost 3 bases to trimming and J lost 0 bases, with 10 bases between them.

The chain employs TRBV27 and TRBJ1-1; TRBD1 agrees at 10 bases. Germline V lookup: CDR1 MNHEY, CDR2 SMNVEV (reference sequence). The CDR3 is 14 amino acids. After removal of 10 bases from V and 5 bases from J, the junction contained 10 bases not matched to a gene. CDR3 bases: TGTGCCACCCAGCGGACAGGGGGGGGGACTGAAGCTTTCTTT. Translated, it gives CATQRTGGGTEAFF.

The V and J genes are TRBV29-1 and TRBJ1-1; D is perhaps TRBD1 (5 bases). CDR3 length: 12 residues. V lost 6 bases, J lost 3 bases, and 11 bases lay in between. Germline V gene data show CDR1 as SQVTM and CDR2 as ANQGSEA. CDR3 in amino acids: CSVRGGDTEAFF. The CDR3 nucleotides are TGCAGCGTCCGCGGGGGGGACACTGAAGCTTTCTTT. Supplemented by reference TRBV29-1 and TRBJ1-1, the full variable domain reads SAVISQKPSRDICQRGTSLTIQCQVDSQVTMMFWYRQQPGQSLTLIATANQGSEATYESGFVIDKFPISRPNLTFSTLTVSNMSPEDSSIYLCSVRGGDTEAFFGQGTRLTVV.

The chain links TRBV29-1 to TRBJ2-5; TRBD2 is a possible D gene (6 bases). The J call may be incorrect, as the DNA end agrees better with TRBJ2-7. CDR1 is SQVTM and CDR2 is ANQGSEA in the germline V gene. This CDR3 has 12 residues. The CDR3 sequence is CSVRGSTYEQYF. In DNA form, the CDR3 reads TGCAGCGTGCGGGGTTCCACCTACGAGCAGTACTTC.

The chain is built from TRBV5-1 and TRBJ2-5; D is perhaps TRBD2 (5 bases). Germline lookup yields CDR1 SGHRS and CDR2 YFSETQ. V was clipped by 4 bases and J by 3 bases, with 16 bases between them. The CDR3 runs 15 residues. CDR3 amino acids: CASSPPGWEKETQYF. The DNA of the CDR3 is TGCGCCAGCAGCCCACCCGGGTGGGAGAAAGAGACCCAGTACTTC.

The chain has TRBV9 and TRBJ1-6, with TRBD1 matching over 10 bases. From germline, CDR1 is SGDLS and CDR2 YYNGEE. Trimming at V came to 6 bases and at J to 7 bases, leaving 7 bases not matched to a gene. This CDR3 region has 15 residues. Written as DNA, the CDR3 is TGTGCCAGCACCGTGGGACAGGGGATGAATTCACCCCTCCACTTT. It specifies CASTVGQGMNSPLHF.

The rearrangement joins TRBV9 to TRBJ1-2; maybe TRBD1 (6 bases). CDR3 length equals 15 residues. CDR1 SGDLS and CDR2 YYNGEE come from the germline V gene. Trimming took 4 bases from V and 0 from J, leaving 13 bases between them. This CDR3 is CASSPHEGANYGYTF. DNA for the CDR3: TGTGCCAGCAGCCCTCATGAGGGGGCTAACTATGGCTACACCTTC.

This clone appeared a few times. This chain uses TRBV2 with TRBJ2-7, with D tentatively TRBD2 (5 bases). Trimming left V 5 bases short and J 4 bases short, with 6 bases between. The length of the CDR3 is 11 residues. Per the germline V gene, CDR1 is SNHLY and CDR2 is FYNNEI. The CDR3 loop is CASSREYEQYF. For the CDR3, the DNA is TGTGCCAGCAGTAGGGAGTACGAGCAGTACTTC.

The chain uses TRBV2 and TRBJ2-1; TRBD2 agrees at 8 bases. Germline-derived CDR1 and CDR2 are SNHLY and FYNNEI. With V trimmed by 7 bases and J by 8 bases, 13 bases remained unmatched. The CDR3 runs 15 residues. This chain's CDR3 is CASTGRLAGLDEQFF. The CDR3 DNA reads TGTGCCAGCACTGGTCGGCTAGCGGGCCTCGATGAGCAGTTCTTC.

V is TRBV30 and J is TRBJ2-2; D is possibly TRBD2 (6 bases). CDR1 and CDR2 (germline): GTSNPN, SVGIG (reference sequence). The V end was cut by 2 bases, the J end by 6 bases, with 10 bases between. The CDR3 spans 13 residues. The CDR3 coding sequence is TGTGCCTGGAGTTTACGGGAGTCCGGGGAGCTGTTTTTT. Encoded protein: CAWSLRESGELFF.

The genes are TRBV5-4 and TRBJ2-1; 12 bases fit TRBD2. The CDR3 spans 17 residues. Germline trimming cut 4 bases from V and 2 bases from J; bases unmatched to any gene: 7. Germline CDR1 is SGHNT and CDR2 is YYREEE (reference sequence). The DNA for the CDR3 is TGTGCCAGCAGCGGCCCGACTAGCGGGGGCGCCTACAATGAGCAGTTCTTC. The encoded protein is CASSGPTSGGAYNEQFF.

This rearrangement joins TRBV5-4 to TRBJ2-5, with D hard to call. This CDR3 contains 12 residues. Trimming took 3 bases from V and 2 from J, leaving 5 bases between them. CDR1 is SGHNT and CDR2 is YYREEE in the germline V gene (reference sequence). The CDR3 nucleotides read TGTGCCAGCAGCTACATACAAGAGACCCAGTACTTC. It encodes CASSYIQETQYF. The full variable domain, completed using reference TRBV5-4 and TRBJ2-5, is ETGVTQSPTHLIKTRGQQVTLRCSSQSGHNTVSWYQQALGQGPQFIFQYYREEENGRGNFPPRFSGLQFPNYSSELNVNALELDDSALYLCASSYIQETQYFGPGTRLLVL.

CDR3 nucleotides: TGCGCCAGCAGCCAAGACCGGACAGGGGGCTACGAGCAGTACTTC. Translation: CASSQDRTGGYEQYF. The rearrangement joins TRBV4-1 to TRBJ2-7, with TRBD1 matching 10 bases. There are 15 residues in the CDR3. The junction had 2 bases not matched to a gene; V was cut back by 0 bases and J by 3 bases. The germline gives CDR1 MGHRA, CDR2 YSYEKL.

This chain uses TRBV6-1 with TRBJ2-1; 13 bases are shared with TRBD2. Looked up from germline, CDR1 is MNHNS and CDR2 is SASEGT. The CDR3 has 15 amino acids. Germline trimming cut 7 bases from V and 10 bases from J; bases unmatched to any gene: 10. The CDR3 loop reads CASIISGTSGMEQFF. In DNA form, the CDR3 reads TGTGCCAGCATCATTTCCGGGACTAGCGGGATGGAGCAGTTCTTC.

The chain uses TRBV28 and TRBJ1-4; D ambiguous. Trimming cost V 6 bases and J 5 bases, with 19 bases left between them. The CDR3 has 16 residues. In germline, CDR1 is MDHEN, CDR2 SYDVKM. Here the CDR3 DNA reads TGTGCCAGCAGCGAGGGAGGCGGAGGCACAAATGAAAAACTGTTTTTT. It specifies CASSEGGGGTNEKLFF.

The chain recombines TRBV5-1 with TRBJ2-1; 8 nucleotides match TRBD1. The germline CDR1 and CDR2 sequences are SGHRS and YFSETQ. J gave up 9 bases and V 4 bases, and 15 bases lay outside the gene matches. The CDR3 is 16 residues long. The chain's CDR3 is CASSLPTGGMGGEQFF. CDR3 coding DNA: TGCGCCAGCAGCCTACCTACAGGGGGTATGGGTGGTGAGCAGTTCTTC.

A few counts support this clone. This chain uses TRBV30 with TRBJ2-7, with TRBD1 identical over 9 bases. Trimming cost V 2 bases and J 6 bases; bases outside gene matches: 8. The germline gives CDR1 GTSNPN, CDR2 SVGIG (reference sequence). This CDR3 is built from 14 residues. The CDR3 protein is CAWSLQGAFGEQYF. CDR3 bases: TGTGCCTGGAGTTTACAGGGGGCATTCGGCGAGCAGTACTTC.

The rearrangement joins TRBV7-8 to TRBJ1-2; no definite D call. This CDR3 spans 13 amino acids. V gave up 5 bases and J gave up 5 bases, with 12 bases separating them. Germline CDR1 reads SGHVS; CDR2 reads FQNEAQ. The CDR3 coding sequence is TGTGCCAGCAGCCTTTACAGTGCTTATGGCTACACCTTC. The encoded protein is CASSLYSAYGYTF. The entire variable domain, with the rest obtained from reference TRBV7-8 and TRBJ1-2, is as follows: GAGVSQSPRYKVAKRGQDVALRCDPISGHVSLFWYQQALGQGPEFLTYFQNEAQLDKSGLPSDRFFAERPEGSVSTLKIQRTQQEDSAVYLCASSLYSAYGYTFGSGTRLTVV.

The rearrangement uses TRBV5-1 and TRBJ2-7; 9 bases align to TRBD2. The CDR3 covers 16 residues. The germline gives CDR1 SGHRS, CDR2 YFSETQ. With V trimmed by 0 bases and J by 2 bases, 6 bases remained unmatched. CDR3 in DNA: TGCGCCAGCAGCTTGGAGGCTAGCGGGGACCCCTACGAGCAGTACTTC. Translating it yields CASSLEASGDPYEQYF.